Described below is a single TCR beta chain sequence and its context. Its specificity is unknown. The sample belongs to a study of cytomegalovirus exposure and HLA in healthy donors. Across the study: Genotyping of some 400 donors showed that 80% to 90% belonged to the Caucasian-associated ancestry cluster.

Trimming took off 0 bases at V and 3 bases at J, with 5 bases between the two ends. Germline V gives CDR1 MRHNA, CDR2 SNTAGT. The CDR3 is 14 residues long. Broader study findings: HLA-A and HLA-B allele assignments for most subjects were reportedly predicted accurately using TCR beta sequences.

The primer mix had 60 Vbeta and 13 Jbeta primers. Method: immunoSEQ multiplex PCR; TCRdb's copy keeps in-frame clones and lacks some. The table has around 90,000 clones, 85% seen once. The clonotype comes from a man in his forties in good health and CMV-seropositive. The sequencing input was PBMCs. The chain combines TRBV6-4 with TRBJ2-2; no clear D gene. The CDR3 coding sequence is TGTGCCAGCAGTGACTCGGCGGACACCGGGGAGCTGTTTTTT. Translated, it gives CASSDSADTGELFF.